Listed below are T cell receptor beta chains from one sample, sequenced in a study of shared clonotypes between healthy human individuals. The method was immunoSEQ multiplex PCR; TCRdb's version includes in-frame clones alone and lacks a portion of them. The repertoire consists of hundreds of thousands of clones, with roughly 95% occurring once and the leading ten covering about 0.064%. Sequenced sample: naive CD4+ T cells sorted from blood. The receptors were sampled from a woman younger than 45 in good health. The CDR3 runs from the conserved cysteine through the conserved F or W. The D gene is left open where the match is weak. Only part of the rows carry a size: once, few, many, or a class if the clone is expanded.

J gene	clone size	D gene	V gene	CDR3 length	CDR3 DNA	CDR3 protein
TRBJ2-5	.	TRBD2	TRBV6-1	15	TGTGCCAGCAGTCGACTAGCGGGAGTTCGGGAGACCCAGTACTTC	CASSRLAGVRETQYF
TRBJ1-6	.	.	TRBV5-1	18	TGCGCCAGCAGCTTGCCAGGGCTCCTAAGCTCCTATAATTCACCCCTCCACTTT	CASSLPGLLSSYNSPLHF
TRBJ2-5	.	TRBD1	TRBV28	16	TGTGCCAGCAGTTCCCCCGGGACAGGGGGCAGAGAGACCCAGTACTTC	CASSSPGTGGRETQYF
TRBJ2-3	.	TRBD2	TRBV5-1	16	TGCGCCAGCAGCATAGGGACTGGGAGGGCCACAGATACGCAGTATTTT	CASSIGTGRATDTQYF
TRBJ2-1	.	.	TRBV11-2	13	TGTGCCAGCAGCTGGATCGGCGCGGATGAGCAGTTCTTC	CASSWIGADEQFF
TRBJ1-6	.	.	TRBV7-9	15	TGTGCCAGCAGCTTAGGAGGGGTAGACTATTCACCCCTCCACTTT	CASSLGGVDYSPLHF
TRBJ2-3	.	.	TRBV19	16	TGTGCCAGTAGTATAGGAACCACACCGAGCACAGATACGCAGTATTTT	CASSIGTTPSTDTQYF
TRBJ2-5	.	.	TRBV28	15	TGTGCCAGCAGTTTATCCCACGCAGGGTTCGAGACCCAGTACTTC	CASSLSHAGFETQYF
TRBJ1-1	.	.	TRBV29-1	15	TGCAGCGTTGATCATCTTTTGGGGGGGAACACTGAGGCTTTCTTT	CSVDHLLGGNTEAFF
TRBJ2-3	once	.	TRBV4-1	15	TGCGCCAGCAGCCAAGTTGCGAGATTAGGCGATACGCAGTATTTT	CASSQVARLGDTQYF
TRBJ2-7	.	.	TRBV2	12	TGTGCCAGCGTAGGGAACACCTACGAGCAGTACTTC	CASVGNTYEQYF
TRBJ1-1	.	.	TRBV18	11	TGTGCCAGCTCACCGGAGACTGAAGCTTTCTTT	CASSPETEAFF
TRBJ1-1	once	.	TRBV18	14	TGTGCCAGCTCACCACCGGTGGGAAGCGGGAGGGCTTTCTTT	CASSPPVGSGRAFF
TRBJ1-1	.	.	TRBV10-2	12	TGCGCCAGCAGTGGGGGTCTGCCTGAAGCTTTCTTT	CASSGGLPEAFF
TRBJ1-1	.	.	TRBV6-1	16	TGTGCCAGCAGTGCTAGGCCGGCGGCGGGGAACACTGAAGCTTTCTTT	CASSARPAAGNTEAFF
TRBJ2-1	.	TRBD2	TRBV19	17	TGTGCCAGAAGGGGACTAGCGGGAGGATCCCTCTACAATGAGCAGTTCTTC	CARRGLAGGSLYNEQFF
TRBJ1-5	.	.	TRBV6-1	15	TGTGCCAGCAGCGAATTGGGGGCGGGCAATCAGCCCCAGCATTTT	CASSELGAGNQPQHF
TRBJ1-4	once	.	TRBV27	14	TGTGCCAGCAGTTTAAGATCAACTAATGAAAAACTGTTTTTT	CASSLRSTNEKLFF
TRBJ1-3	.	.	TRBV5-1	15	TGCGCCAGCAGCTTGACCGGCAGATATGGAAACACCATATATTTT	CASSLTGRYGNTIYF
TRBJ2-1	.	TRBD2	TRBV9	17	TGTGCCAGCAGCGTAGTAGTGACTAGCGGGGGGGTTACTGAGCAGTTCTTC	CASSVVVTSGGVTEQFF
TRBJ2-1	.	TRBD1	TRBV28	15	TGTGCCAGCAGGCCACCGGGACAGGTCTACAATGAGCAGTTCTTC	CASRPPGQVYNEQFF
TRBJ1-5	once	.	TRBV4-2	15	TGTGCCAGCAGCCAATCCTTTCCTCCCAATCAGCCCCAGCATTTT	CASSQSFPPNQPQHF
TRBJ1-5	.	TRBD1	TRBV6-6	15	TGTGCCAGCAGGCCGACAGGGGGACGTGATCAGCCCCAGCATTTT	CASRPTGGRDQPQHF
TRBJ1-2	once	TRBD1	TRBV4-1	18	TGCGCCAGCAGCCAAGCCCCGGGACAGGGTCCCGGTGGGTATGGCTACACCTTC	CASSQAPGQGPGGYGYTF
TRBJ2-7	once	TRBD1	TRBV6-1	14	TGTGCCAGCAATTTTAACAGGGGGCGCCCGGAGCAGTACTTC	CASNFNRGRPEQYF
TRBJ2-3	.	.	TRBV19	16	TGTGCCAGTAGTCTTTTGTCAGGGAGTTTCCCAGATACGCAGTATTTT	CASSLLSGSFPDTQYF
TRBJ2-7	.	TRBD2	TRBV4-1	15	TGCGCCAGCAGCCAATCCGGGACTAGCGGGAACGAGCAGTACTTC	CASSQSGTSGNEQYF
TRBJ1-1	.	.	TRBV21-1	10	TGTGCCAGCAGCAATAAGATGGCTTTCTTT	CASSNKMAFF
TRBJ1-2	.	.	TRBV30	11	TGTGCCTGGAGTGTACCCCGTGGCTACACCTTC	CAWSVPRGYTF
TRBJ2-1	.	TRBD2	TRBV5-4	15	TGTGCCAGCAGCTTGGGCGGGAGGGCGTACAATGAGCAGTTCTTC	CASSLGGRAYNEQFF